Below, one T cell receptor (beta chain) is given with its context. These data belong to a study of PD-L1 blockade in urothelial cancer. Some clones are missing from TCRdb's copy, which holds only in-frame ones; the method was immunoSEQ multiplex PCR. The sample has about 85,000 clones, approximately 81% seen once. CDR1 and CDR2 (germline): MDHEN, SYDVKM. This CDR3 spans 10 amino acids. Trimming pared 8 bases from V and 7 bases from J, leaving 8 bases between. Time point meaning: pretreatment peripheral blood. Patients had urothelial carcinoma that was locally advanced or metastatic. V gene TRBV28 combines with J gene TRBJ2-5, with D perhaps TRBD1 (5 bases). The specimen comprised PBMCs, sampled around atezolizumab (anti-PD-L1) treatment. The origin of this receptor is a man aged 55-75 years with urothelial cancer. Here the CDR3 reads CASGQGTQYF. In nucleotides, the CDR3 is TGTGCCAGCGGTCAGGGGACCCAGTACTTC.